Following are 10 T cell receptor beta chains from one sample sequenced in a study of blood T cell repertoires in COVID-19 (dated by TCRdb to about 2020). Library generation was performed with the immunoSEQ multiplex PCR assay. Drawn from immuneACCESS, this table holds only the in-frame rearrangements with V and J called that TCRdb kept. Clones are partly lost; checked studies trace under half to an unresolved V gene and leave the rest unexplained. The sample yields roughly 34,000 clones; 90% to 95% were counted once. Of the sample, roughly 42% falls within the top ten clones. The sequenced material came from peripheral blood. These receptors all stem from a man aged 55 to 70 with active or convalescent COVID-19.

The count of this clone is one. The chain recombines TRBV24-1 with TRBJ1-1, with unresolved D. The CDR3 runs to 15 residues. The germline V and J ends were trimmed by 1 base and 1 base, with 9 bases remaining between them. CDR1 is KGHDR, CDR2 SFDVKD, per germline. CDR3 loop: CATSDFGHRNTEAFF. The CDR3 DNA follows: TGTGCCACCAGTGATTTCGGTCATCGGAACACTGAAGCTTTCTTT.

The chain links TRBV28 to TRBJ2-1; a possible D gene is TRBD2 (7 bases). The germline gives CDR1 MDHEN, CDR2 SYDVKM. V lost 5 bases and J 10 bases, leaving 18 bases between the germline ends. The CDR3 runs 14 residues. The DNA of the CDR3 is TGTGCCAGCAGTCCCGCGGGGGCGGTGGACGAGCAGTTCTTC. Translated, it gives CASSPAGAVDEQFF.

The sample holds one count of this clone. This chain joins TRBV27 and TRBJ2-3, with D tentatively TRBD1 (7 bases). V lost 2 bases and J 5 bases, leaving 20 bases between the germline ends. CDR1 and CDR2 (germline): MNHEY, SMNVEV (reference sequence). The CDR3 has 17 residues. CDR3 sequence: CASSLTPRRQGGDTQYF. For the CDR3, the DNA is TGTGCCAGCAGTTTAACTCCCCGCCGTCAGGGGGGAGATACGCAGTATTTT.

This chain connects TRBV14 to TRBJ2-7; D is unclear. V gave up 2 bases and J gave up 2 bases, with 13 bases separating them. The CDR3 contains 15 residues. The germline CDR1 and CDR2 sequences are SGHDN and FVKESK. CDR3 sequence (DNA): TGTGCCAGCAGCCAATCCGGAGTTAAGGCCTACGAGCAGTACTTC. Protein: CASSQSGVKAYEQYF.

The gene calls are TRBV4-1 and TRBJ1-5; TRBD1 matches 8 bases. J lost 6 bases, V lost 0 bases, and 16 bases had no gene match. Germline V gives CDR1 MGHRA, CDR2 YSYEKL. CDR3 size: 19 residues. The CDR3 DNA follows: TGCGCCAGCAGCCAAGATCTTGACAGGGGAACGAGCCGATCTCAGCCCCAGCATTTT. It yields the protein CASSQDLDRGTSRSQPQHF.

This sequence joins TRBV7-9 and TRBJ2-1; 11 bases map to TRBD2. Germline V CDR1 and CDR2: SEHNR, FQNEAQ (reference sequence). V gave up 1 base and J gave up 2 bases; unmatched junction bases: 1. The CDR3 sequence is 16 residues long. In DNA, the CDR3 is TGTGCCAGCAGCTTAGGACTAGCGGGGACCTACAATGAGCAGTTCTTC. The encoded protein is CASSLGLAGTYNEQFF.

This rearrangement joins TRBV6-6 to TRBJ2-3, with 8 bases lining up with TRBD2. Losses at the gene ends were 6 bases for V and 2 bases for J; bases not matched to a gene: 7. CDR1 and CDR2 (germline): MNHNY, SVGAGI (reference sequence). This CDR3 region has 15 residues. This chain's CDR3 is CASSPGGGITDTQYF. The CDR3 nucleotides are TGTGCCAGCAGCCCGGGGGGGGGTATCACAGATACGCAGTATTTT.

The rearrangement uses TRBV20-1 and TRBJ2-3, with 9 bases fitting TRBD2. The germline V gene has CDR1 DFQATT and CDR2 SNEGSKA (reference sequence). The CDR3 contains 15 residues. The junction had 8 bases not matched to a gene; V was cut back by 3 bases and J by 4 bases. The CDR3 coding sequence is TGCAGTGCTAGTCGAGCGGGGGGTCGGGCAGATACGCAGTATTTT. It encodes CSASRAGGRADTQYF.

The chain couples TRBV28 to TRBJ1-4, with D tentatively TRBD1 (5 bases). In germline, CDR1 is MDHEN, CDR2 SYDVKM. This CDR3 contains 13 residues. V was trimmed by 5 bases and J by 5 bases, leaving 9 bases between them. The CDR3 spells CASSTGWNEKLFF. DNA for the CDR3: TGTGCCAGCAGTACAGGATGGAATGAAAAACTGTTTTTT.

This rearrangement joins TRBV6-1 to TRBJ2-1; D is perhaps TRBD1 (5 bases). CDR3 length: 14 residues. CDR1 MNHNS and CDR2 SASEGT come from the germline V gene. Trimming left V 2 bases short and J 6 bases short, with 11 bases between. This chain's CDR3 is CASSEQGSSNEQFF. Here the CDR3 DNA reads TGTGCCAGCAGTGAACAGGGTAGTTCCAATGAGCAGTTCTTC.